Presented here are 2 T cell receptor beta chains from one specimen sequenced in a study of glioma-infiltrating T cells after dendritic cell vaccination. Assay: immunoSEQ multiplex PCR; the TCRdb copy retains only in-frame clones and omits some. Among 20,000 or so clones listed, roughly nine tenths were seen once. Time point indicated: after dendritic cell vaccination, including at tumor progression/relapse. This material consisted of blood, taken after dendritic cell vaccination. The receptors were sampled from a human donor with glioblastoma.

The CDR3 DNA sequence: TGTACTTCCAACAGCGTCCAGCGGGGGCTAGAGTTCTTC. Its protein product is CTSNSVQRGLEFF. The chain uses TRBV6-5 and TRBJ2-1; 8 positions agree with TRBD2. The CDR3 has 13 residues. Germline V gene sequence: CDR1 MNHEY, CDR2 SVGAGI.

The chain combines TRBV27 with TRBJ1-3, with TRBD1 identical over 12 bases. J was trimmed by 3 bases and V by 6 bases; bases with no gene match: 6. CDR3 length equals 16 residues. Germline CDR1 and CDR2: MNHEY and SMNVEV (reference sequence). CDR3 bases: TGTGCCAGCAGAAAGGGACAGGGGGCGCTTGGAAACACCATATATTTT. It codes for CASRKGQGALGNTIYF.